A single sample is the source of the 21 T cell receptor beta chains below, sequenced in a study of T cell repertoires in cytomegalovirus infection. TCRdb called the reads again in MiXCR, with one record for every CDR3 protein. This table holds just under 300,000 distinct CDR3 sequences, about 9.2% found once. Sequencing was performed on PBMCs. Every receptor here comes from a human donor in good health (CMV status not recorded). Some clones in this sample may be carry-over from other donors' samples.

This chain uses TRBV27 with TRBJ2-2; the match to TRBD2 covers 10 bases. Germline-derived CDR1 and CDR2 are MNHEY and SMNVEV (reference sequence). This CDR3 is 16 amino acids long. The V segment lost 6 bases and the J segment 4 bases; nucleotides outside the gene matches: 8. Written as DNA, the CDR3 is TGTGCCAGCAGAACCGGGACTAGCGATGGCACCGGGGAGCTGTTTTTT. As protein: CASRTGTSDGTGELFF.

This clonotype was detected ten times or more. CDR3 sequence reads: CASSFRGGVLAEAFF. The DNA of the CDR3 is TGTGCCAGCAGTTTCAGGGGAGGGGTTCTCGCTGAAGCTTTCTTT. The chain employs TRBV6-5 and TRBJ1-1; TRBD1 might be the D (6 bases). Trimming shortened V by 4 bases and J by 6 bases, and 18 bases separated the two germline ends. CDR3 size: 15 residues. Per germline, CDR1 MNHEY and CDR2 SVGAGI.

In regard to this clonotype: This clone may be a read error of a much larger clone one base away. The chain uses TRBV7-4 and TRBJ2-1, with D unresolved. The germline V gene encodes CDR1 SGHVT and CDR2 SQSDAQ. V lost 4 bases, J lost 2 bases, and 12 bases lay in between. The CDR3 totals 15 residues. The CDR3 loop is CASSSRSSPYNEQFF. CDR3 DNA sequence: TGTGCCAGCAGCTCTCGTTCCTCCCCCTACAATGAGCAGTTCTTC.

Ten or more counts support this clonotype. V is TRBV7-2 and J is TRBJ2-3; 12 bases fit TRBD2. This CDR3 has 16 residues. The germline gives CDR1 SGHTA, CDR2 FQGNSA. V was clipped by 2 bases and J by 4 bases; unmatched bases: 4. CDR3 DNA sequence: TGTGCCAGCAGCTTAAGGGCTAGCGGGGGGGCAGATACGCAGTATTTT. This translates into CASSLRASGGADTQYF.

Ten or more counts support this clonotype. The DNA of the CDR3 is TGTGCCAGCATGCAAGGGGACACCAGGGACTTCGAGCAGTACGTC. It is translated as CASMQGDTRDFEQYV. The chain joins TRBV28 to TRBJ2-7, with D perhaps given as TRBD1 or TRBD2 (6 bases each). The CDR3 extends over 15 amino acids. Germline values: CDR1 MDHEN, CDR2 SYDVKM. The V and J ends lost 7 bases and 6 bases respectively, with 22 bases between them.

This clonotype was seen many times. This chain links TRBV15 with TRBJ2-5; D gene unclear. The CDR3 runs to 14 residues. The germline CDR1 and CDR2 sequences are LNHNV and YYDKDF (reference sequence). V dropped 3 bases and J dropped 3 bases, with 11 bases sitting between them. CDR3 sequence: CATSRKDPKETQYF. The CDR3 DNA reads TGTGCCACCAGCAGGAAGGACCCGAAAGAGACCCAGTACTTC. The complete variable domain, with remaining parts taken from reference TRBV15 and TRBJ2-5, reads DAMVIQNPRYQVTQFGKPVTLSCSQTLNHNVMYWYQQKSSQAPKLLFHYYDKDFNNEADTPDNFQSRRPNTSFCFLDIRSPGLGDTAMYLCATSRKDPKETQYFGPGTRLLVL.

A few counts support this clonotype. This rearrangement joins TRBV24-1 to TRBJ2-1, with D unresolved. The V end was cut by 4 bases, the J end by 7 bases, with 13 bases between. The germline CDR1 and CDR2 sequences are KGHDR and SFDVKD. The CDR3 totals 14 residues. CDR3 amino acids: CATSDATTWNEQFF. As DNA, the CDR3 is TGTGCCACCAGTGACGCCACTACCTGGAATGAGCAGTTCTTC.

This clonotype was picked up many times. This chain connects TRBV7-9 to TRBJ2-1; a weak D match, TRBD2 (5 bases). The CDR3 has 13 amino acids. V was trimmed by 3 bases and J by 6 bases, leaving 9 bases between them. The germline V gene has CDR1 SEHNR and CDR2 FQNEAQ (reference sequence). CDR3 in amino acids: CASSFFEGNEQFF. CDR3 bases: TGTGCCAGCAGCTTCTTTGAGGGCAATGAGCAGTTCTTC.

This clonotype was detected ten times or more. This CDR3 is CASSLNSGGETQYF. The DNA of the CDR3 is TGTGCCAGCAGCTTAAATAGCGGGGGGGAGACCCAGTACTTC. This sequence joins TRBV7-2 and TRBJ2-5; 10 nucleotides match TRBD2. From germline, CDR1 is SGHTA and CDR2 FQGNSA. This CDR3 has 14 residues. With 2 bases clipped from V and 5 bases from J, the junction kept 2 bases outside the gene matches. Full variable domain (rest looked up from reference TRBV7-2 and TRBJ2-5): GAGVSQSPSNKVTEKGKDVELRCDPISGHTALYWYRQSLGQGLEFLIYFQGNSAPDKSGLPSDRFSAERTGGSVSTLTIQRTQQEDSAVYLCASSLNSGGETQYFGPGTRLLVL.

The V call is TRBV4-2, the J call TRBJ1-1, with D possibly being TRBD1 (5 bases). V lost 0 bases, J lost 11 bases, and 7 bases lay in between. The V gene's germline CDR1 is LGHNA and CDR2 YNFKEQ. The CDR3 is made up of 11 amino acids. CDR3 protein: CASSQDRGAFF. In DNA, the CDR3 is TGTGCCAGCAGCCAAGATCGGGGGGCTTTCTTT.

This clonotype has just a few counts. The chain employs TRBV20-1 and TRBJ2-1, with a tentative D call TRBD2 (5 bases). The germline gives CDR1 DFQATT, CDR2 SNEGSKA (reference sequence). CDR3 size: 13 residues. V gave up 5 bases and J gave up 4 bases, with 12 bases separating them. DNA of the CDR3: TGCAGTGCTCGAGCCCGGGGTTACAATGAGCAGTTCTTC. Residues: CSARARGYNEQFF.

The sample holds many counts of this clonotype. The rearrangement joins TRBV20-1 to TRBJ2-2; D is possibly TRBD1 or TRBD2 (5 bases each). Trimming removed 0 bases at V and 6 bases at J, with 5 bases between. The CDR3 sequence is 12 residues long. Germline V gene sequence: CDR1 DFQATT, CDR2 SNEGSKA (reference sequence). The CDR3 sequence is CSAREGAGELFF. The CDR3 DNA reads TGCAGTGCTAGAGAGGGGGCCGGGGAGCTGTTTTTT.

This clonotype was counted at least ten times. The chain links TRBV7-2 to TRBJ1-3; no definite D call. Trimming took 5 bases from V and 0 from J, leaving 8 bases between them. The CDR3 is 14 amino acids. Germline values: CDR1 SGHTA, CDR2 FQGNSA. The CDR3 here is CASSPTVSGNTIYF. The CDR3 DNA follows: TGTGCCAGCAGCCCCACAGTCTCTGGAAACACCATATATTTT. Looking up the rest from reference TRBV7-2 and TRBJ1-3 gives the full variable domain: GAGVSQSPSNKVTEKGKDVELRCDPISGHTALYWYRQSLGQGLEFLIYFQGNSAPDKSGLPSDRFSAERTGGSVSTLTIQRTQQEDSAVYLCASSPTVSGNTIYFGEGSWLTVV.

This clonotype was detected a few times. V gene TRBV5-4 combines with J gene TRBJ2-6, with D possibly matching TRBD2 (6 bases). From germline, CDR1 is SGHNT and CDR2 YYREEE (reference sequence). The CDR3 is made up of 15 amino acids. Trimming removed 4 bases from V and 0 bases from J, with 8 bases in between. DNA for the CDR3: TGTGCCAGCAGCCACGGGAGCTCTGGGGCCAACGTCCTGACTTTC. This sequence encodes CASSHGSSGANVLTF.

This clonotype was observed a few times. The chain recombines TRBV29-1 with TRBJ1-2; no reliable D call. The CDR3 contains 12 residues. The germline gives CDR1 SQVTM, CDR2 ANQGSEA. Trimming shortened V by 7 bases and J by 7 bases, and 16 bases separated the two germline ends. The CDR3 DNA reads TGCAGCGCCGACGGCCTCGAGAGTGGCTACACCTTC. Its protein is CSADGLESGYTF.

The V gene is TRBV7-9, the J gene TRBJ2-5; D unclear. The CDR3 loop spans 12 amino acids. Looked up from germline, CDR1 is SEHNR and CDR2 is FQNEAQ (reference sequence). Trimming took 5 bases from V and 5 from J, leaving 9 bases between them. The CDR3 loop reads CASSPRLETQYF. CDR3 DNA: TGTGCCAGCAGCCCTCGGCTTGAGACCCAGTACTTC.

This clonotype was found a few times. The chain recombines TRBV5-1 with TRBJ1-1; TRBD1 aligns across 9 bases. This CDR3 contains 15 residues. Germline CDR1 and CDR2: SGHRS and YFSETQ. The ends lost 3 bases at V and 3 bases at J; junction bases unmatched: 6. The CDR3 is CASSWAGQGHTEAFF. The CDR3 DNA is TGCGCCAGCAGCTGGGCTGGACAGGGGCACACTGAAGCTTTCTTT.

This clonotype was recorded many times. J is TRBJ2-5 and V is TRBV28; TRBD2 agrees at 7 bases. Trimming cost V 3 bases and J 1 base; bases outside gene matches: 8. CDR1 MDHEN and CDR2 SYDVKM come from the germline V gene. CDR3 length: 16 amino acids. The CDR3 DNA is TGTGCCAGCAGTTTCGGCGGGGGAGGCCTCCAAGAGACCCAGTACTTC. Protein product: CASSFGGGGLQETQYF.

This clonotype showed up many times. The rearrangement uses TRBV28 and TRBJ2-1, with 7 bases that match TRBD1. J gave up 0 bases and V 2 bases, and 10 bases lay outside the gene matches. The CDR3 totals 18 residues. The germline gives CDR1 MDHEN, CDR2 SYDVKM. The CDR3 loop reads CASSLLQTGFSSYNEQFF. Here the CDR3 DNA reads TGTGCCAGCAGTTTACTCCAGACAGGGTTTAGCTCCTACAATGAGCAGTTCTTC.

This clonotype appeared many times. In nucleotides, the CDR3 is TGTGCCAGCACCATGAAGGGCGGGCAGTTCTTC. Translation: CASTMKGGQFF. The chain has TRBV28 and TRBJ2-1, with D unresolved. CDR3 length: 11 amino acids. V was clipped by 7 bases and J by 12 bases, with 13 bases between them. Germline assignment: CDR1 MDHEN and CDR2 SYDVKM.

The gene calls are TRBV7-2 and TRBJ2-5, with a tentative D call TRBD1 (6 bases). The CDR3 is 13 amino acids. V shed 6 bases and J shed 1 base, with 9 bases lying between them. Per the germline V gene, CDR1 is SGHTA and CDR2 is FQGNSA. CDR3 protein: CASRLQGQETQYF. CDR3 coding DNA: TGTGCCAGCAGGTTACAGGGCCAAGAGACCCAGTACTTC.